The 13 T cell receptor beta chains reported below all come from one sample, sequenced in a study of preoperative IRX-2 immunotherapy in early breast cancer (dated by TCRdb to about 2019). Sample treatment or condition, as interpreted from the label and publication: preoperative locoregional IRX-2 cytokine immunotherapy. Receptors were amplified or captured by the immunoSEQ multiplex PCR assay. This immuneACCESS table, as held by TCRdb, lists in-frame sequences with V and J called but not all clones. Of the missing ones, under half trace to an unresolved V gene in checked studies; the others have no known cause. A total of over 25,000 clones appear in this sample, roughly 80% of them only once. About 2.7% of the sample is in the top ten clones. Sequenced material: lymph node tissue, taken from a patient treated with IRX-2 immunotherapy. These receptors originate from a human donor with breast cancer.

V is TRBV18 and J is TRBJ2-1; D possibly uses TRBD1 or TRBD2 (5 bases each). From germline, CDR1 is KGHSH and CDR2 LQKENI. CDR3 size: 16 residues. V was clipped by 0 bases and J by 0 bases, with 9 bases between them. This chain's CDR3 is CASSPPGGSSYNEQFF. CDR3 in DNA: TGTGCCAGCTCACCACCTGGGGGAAGCTCCTACAATGAGCAGTTCTTC.

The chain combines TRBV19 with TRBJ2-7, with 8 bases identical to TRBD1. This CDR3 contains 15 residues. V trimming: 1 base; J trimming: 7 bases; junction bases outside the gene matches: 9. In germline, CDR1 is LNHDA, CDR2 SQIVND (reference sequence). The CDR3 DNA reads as TGTGCCAGTAGTATAGTTCGGACAGGGTCCCGGGAGCAGTACTTC. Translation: CASSIVRTGSREQYF.

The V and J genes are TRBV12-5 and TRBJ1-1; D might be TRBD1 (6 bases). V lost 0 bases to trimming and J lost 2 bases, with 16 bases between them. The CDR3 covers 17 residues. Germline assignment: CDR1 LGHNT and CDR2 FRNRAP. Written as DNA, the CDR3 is TGTGCTAGTGGTTTGGTAAGGGGACAAGGGGGAAACACTGAAGCTTTCTTT. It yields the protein CASGLVRGQGGNTEAFF.

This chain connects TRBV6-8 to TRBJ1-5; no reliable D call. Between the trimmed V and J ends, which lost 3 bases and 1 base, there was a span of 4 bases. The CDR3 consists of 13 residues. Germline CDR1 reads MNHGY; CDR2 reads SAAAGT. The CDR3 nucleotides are TGTGCCAGCAGTTATGACAGCAATCAGCCCCAGCATTTT. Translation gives CASSYDSNQPQHF.

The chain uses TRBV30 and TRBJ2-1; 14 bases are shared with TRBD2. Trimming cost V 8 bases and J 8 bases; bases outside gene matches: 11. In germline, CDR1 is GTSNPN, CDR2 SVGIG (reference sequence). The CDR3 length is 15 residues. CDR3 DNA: TGTGCCGGGACCGAGGGACTAGCGGGAGTCGATGAGCAGTTCTTC. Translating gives CAGTEGLAGVDEQFF.

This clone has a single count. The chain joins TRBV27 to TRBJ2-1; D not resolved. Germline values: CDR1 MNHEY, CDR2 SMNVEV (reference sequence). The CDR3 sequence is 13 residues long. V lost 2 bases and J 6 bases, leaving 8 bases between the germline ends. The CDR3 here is CASSLGALNEQFF. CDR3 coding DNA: TGTGCCAGCAGTTTAGGAGCCCTCAATGAGCAGTTCTTC.

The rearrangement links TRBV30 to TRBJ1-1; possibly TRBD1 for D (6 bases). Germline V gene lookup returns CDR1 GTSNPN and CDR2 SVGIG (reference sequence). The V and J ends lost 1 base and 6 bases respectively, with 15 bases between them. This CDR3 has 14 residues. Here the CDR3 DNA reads TGTGCCTGGAGTGCCCGGGACACTCAATCTGAAGCTTTCTTT. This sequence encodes CAWSARDTQSEAFF. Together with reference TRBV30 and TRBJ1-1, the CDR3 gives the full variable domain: SQTIHQWPATLVQPVGSPLSLECTVEGTSNPNLYWYRQAAGRGLQLLFYSVGIGQISSEVPQNLSASRPQDRQFILSSKKLLLSDSGFYLCAWSARDTQSEAFFGQGTRLTVV.

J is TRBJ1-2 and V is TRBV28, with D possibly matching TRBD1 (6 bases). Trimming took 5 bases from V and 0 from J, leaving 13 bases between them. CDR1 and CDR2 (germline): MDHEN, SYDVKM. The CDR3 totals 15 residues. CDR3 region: CASSPGGDTNYGYTF. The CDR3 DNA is TGTGCCAGCAGTCCGGGGGGGGACACTAACTATGGCTACACCTTC.

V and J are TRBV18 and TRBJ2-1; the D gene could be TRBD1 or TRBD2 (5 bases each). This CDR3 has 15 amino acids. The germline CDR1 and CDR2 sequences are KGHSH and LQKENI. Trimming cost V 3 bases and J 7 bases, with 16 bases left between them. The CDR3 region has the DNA TGTGCCAGCTCACCGCCCGGGACGGATCAAAATGAGCAGTTCTTC. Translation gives CASSPPGTDQNEQFF.

CDR3 nucleotide sequence: TGTGCCAGCAGGTCCCAGACAGGGTTAGAGACCCAGTACTTC. It translates to CASRSQTGLETQYF. V is TRBV28 and J is TRBJ2-5; 7 positions agree with TRBD1. CDR1 and CDR2 from the germline V gene are MDHEN and SYDVKM. This CDR3 spans 14 amino acids. V lost 6 bases, J lost 4 bases, and 8 bases stayed unmatched.

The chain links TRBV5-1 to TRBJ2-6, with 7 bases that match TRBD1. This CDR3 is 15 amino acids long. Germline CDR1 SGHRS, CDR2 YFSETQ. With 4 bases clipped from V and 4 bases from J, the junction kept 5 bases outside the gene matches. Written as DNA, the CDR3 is TGCGCCAGCAGCCTGACAGGGTTCGGGGCCAACGTCCTGACTTTC. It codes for CASSLTGFGANVLTF.

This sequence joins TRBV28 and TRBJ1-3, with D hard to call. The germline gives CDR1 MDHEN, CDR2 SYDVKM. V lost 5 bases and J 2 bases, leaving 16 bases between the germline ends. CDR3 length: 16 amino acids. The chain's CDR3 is CASSRPGDPTGNTIYF. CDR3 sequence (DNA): TGTGCCAGCAGTCGACCGGGAGACCCCACTGGAAACACCATATATTTT.

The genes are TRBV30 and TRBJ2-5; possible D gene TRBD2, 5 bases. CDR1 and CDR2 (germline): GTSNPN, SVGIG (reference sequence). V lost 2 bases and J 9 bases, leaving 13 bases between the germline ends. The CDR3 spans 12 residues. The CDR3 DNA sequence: TGTGCCTGGAGTAGTCCCTACGGGGCCCAGTACTTC. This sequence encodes CAWSSPYGAQYF. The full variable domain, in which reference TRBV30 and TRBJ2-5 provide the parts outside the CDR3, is SQTIHQWPATLVQPVGSPLSLECTVEGTSNPNLYWYRQAAGRGLQLLFYSVGIGQISSEVPQNLSASRPQDRQFILSSKKLLLSDSGFYLCAWSSPYGAQYFGPGTRLLVL.